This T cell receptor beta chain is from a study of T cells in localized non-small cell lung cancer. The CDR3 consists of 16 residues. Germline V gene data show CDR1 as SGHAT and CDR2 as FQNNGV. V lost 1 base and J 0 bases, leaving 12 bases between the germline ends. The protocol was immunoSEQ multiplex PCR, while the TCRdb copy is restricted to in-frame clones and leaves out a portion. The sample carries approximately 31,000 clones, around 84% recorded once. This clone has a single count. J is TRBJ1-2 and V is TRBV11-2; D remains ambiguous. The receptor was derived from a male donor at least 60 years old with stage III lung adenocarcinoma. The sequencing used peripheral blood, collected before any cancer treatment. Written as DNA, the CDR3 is TGTGCCAGCAGCTTAGTGGGCCGGCCTACTAACTATGGCTACACCTTC. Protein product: CASSLVGRPTNYGYTF.